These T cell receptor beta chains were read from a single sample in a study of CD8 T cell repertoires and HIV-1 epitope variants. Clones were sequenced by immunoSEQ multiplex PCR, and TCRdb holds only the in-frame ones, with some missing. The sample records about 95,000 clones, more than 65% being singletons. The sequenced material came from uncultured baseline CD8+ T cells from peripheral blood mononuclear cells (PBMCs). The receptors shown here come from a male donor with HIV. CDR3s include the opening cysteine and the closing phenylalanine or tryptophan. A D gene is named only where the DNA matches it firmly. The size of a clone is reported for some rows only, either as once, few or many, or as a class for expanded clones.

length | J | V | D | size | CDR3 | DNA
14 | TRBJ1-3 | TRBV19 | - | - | CASKARRSGNTIYF | TGTGCCAGTAAGGCACGCCGCTCTGGAAACACCATATATTTT
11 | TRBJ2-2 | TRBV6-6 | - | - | CASMNTGELFF | TGTGCCAGCATGAACACCGGGGAGCTGTTTTTT
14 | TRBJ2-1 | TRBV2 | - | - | CASSRTFIQRGQFF | TGTGCCAGCAGTCGCACCTTTATCCAACGGGGGCAGTTCTTC
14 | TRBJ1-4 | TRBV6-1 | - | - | CAARDYATNEKLFF | TGTGCCGCCAGGGACTATGCAACTAATGAAAAACTGTTTTTT
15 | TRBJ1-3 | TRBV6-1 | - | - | CASSDRLNSGNTMYF | TGTGCCAGTTCCGACAGGCTAAACTCTGGAAACACCATGTATTTT
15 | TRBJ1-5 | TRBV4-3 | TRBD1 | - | CASSQGTGGVQPQHF | TGCGCCAGCAGCCAAGGGACAGGGGGCGTTCAGCCCCAGCATTTT
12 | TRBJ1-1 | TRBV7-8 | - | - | CASSRVTFGAFF | TGTGCCAGCTCGAGGGTGACGTTTGGGGCTTTCTTT
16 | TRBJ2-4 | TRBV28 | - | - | CASSPGHRIAKNIQYF | TGTGCCAGCAGTCCTGGACATAGGATAGCCAAAAACATTCAGTACTTC
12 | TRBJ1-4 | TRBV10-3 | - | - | CATRGDGEKLFF | TGTGCCACCCGGGGGGACGGGGAAAAACTGTTTTTT
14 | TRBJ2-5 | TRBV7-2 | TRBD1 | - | CASSWTGGEETQYF | TGTGCCAGCAGCTGGACAGGGGGTGAAGAGACCCAGTACTTC
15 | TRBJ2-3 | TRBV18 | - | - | CASSPPRRSTDTQYF | TGTGCCAGCTCACCACCTCGGCGTAGCACAGATACGCAGTATTTT
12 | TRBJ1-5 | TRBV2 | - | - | CASSETPQPQHF | TGTGCCAGCAGTGAAACGCCCCAGCCCCAGCATTTT
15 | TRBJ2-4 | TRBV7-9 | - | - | CASSLQGGVKNIQYF | TGTGCCAGCAGCTTACAAGGGGGAGTCAAAAACATTCAGTACTTC
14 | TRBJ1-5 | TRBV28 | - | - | CASSLFPSDQPQHF | TGTGCCAGCAGTTTATTCCCTAGCGACCAGCCCCAGCATTTT
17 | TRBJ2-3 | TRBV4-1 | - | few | CASSQRATDYHTDTQYF | TGCGCCAGCAGCCAACGGGCTACCGACTATCACACAGATACGCAGTATTTT
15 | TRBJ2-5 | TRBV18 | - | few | CASSPPDGFQETQYF | TGTGCCAGCTCACCACCGGACGGATTCCAAGAGACCCAGTACTTC
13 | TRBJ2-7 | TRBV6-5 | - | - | CASSSNIAREQYF | TGTGCCAGCAGTTCTAACATTGCACGCGAGCAGTACTTC
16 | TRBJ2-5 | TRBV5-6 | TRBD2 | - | CASSLEAGVYQETQYF | TGTGCCAGCAGCTTGGAGGCGGGGGTATACCAAGAGACCCAGTACTTC
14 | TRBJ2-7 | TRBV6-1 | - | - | CASSERTDSYEQYF | TGTGCCAGCAGTGAGCGAACTGATTCCTACGAGCAGTACTTC
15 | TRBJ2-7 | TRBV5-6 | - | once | CASSLLGLHSYEQYF | TGTGCCAGCAGCTTGTTGGGGTTACACTCCTACGAGCAGTACTTC
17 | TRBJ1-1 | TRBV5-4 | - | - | CASSTPGPFQEDTEAFF | TGTGCCAGCAGTACACCGGGACCCTTTCAGGAGGACACTGAAGCTTTCTTT
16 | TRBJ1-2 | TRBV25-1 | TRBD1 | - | CASSGQGARSNYGYTF | TGTGCCAGCAGTGGACAGGGGGCGAGATCTAACTATGGCTACACCTTC
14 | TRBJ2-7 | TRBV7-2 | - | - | CASSLPGAPWEQYF | TGTGCCAGCAGCTTACCGGGAGCTCCCTGGGAGCAGTACTTC
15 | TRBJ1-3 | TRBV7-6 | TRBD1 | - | CASSLVQGYGNTIYF | TGTGCCAGCAGCTTAGTACAGGGGTACGGAAACACCATATATTTT
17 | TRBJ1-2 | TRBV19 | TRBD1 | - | CASSIDSPGQASYGYTF | TGTGCCAGTAGTATAGATTCCCCCGGACAGGCCTCCTATGGCTACACCTTC
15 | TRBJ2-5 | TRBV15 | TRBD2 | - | CATSREGTSAGTQYF | TGTGCCACCAGCAGAGAAGGGACTAGCGCGGGGACCCAGTACTTC
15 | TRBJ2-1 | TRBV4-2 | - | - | CASSDRQAQDNEQFF | TGTGCCAGCAGCGATCGACAGGCTCAAGACAATGAGCAGTTCTTC
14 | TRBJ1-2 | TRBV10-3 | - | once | CAITRGGADYGYTF | TGTGCCATCACCCGGGGGGGCGCCGACTATGGCTACACCTTC
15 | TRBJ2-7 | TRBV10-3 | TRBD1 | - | CAISEPDRETYEQYF | TGTGCCATCAGTGAACCAGACAGGGAGACCTACGAGCAGTACTTC
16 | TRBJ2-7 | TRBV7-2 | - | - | CASSPGSQGPSYEQYF | TGTGCCAGCAGCCCAGGCTCACAGGGACCCTCCTACGAGCAGTACTTC
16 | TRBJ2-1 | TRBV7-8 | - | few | CASQSSPGSSYNEQFF | TGTGCCAGCCAGTCCTCCCCCGGCAGCTCCTACAATGAGCAGTTCTTC
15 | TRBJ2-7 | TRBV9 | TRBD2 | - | CASSRGGDRTYEQYF | TGTGCCAGCAGCCGCGGGGGGGATAGAACCTACGAGCAGTACTTC
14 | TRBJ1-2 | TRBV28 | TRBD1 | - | CASSPGGVGYGYTF | TGTGCCAGCAGTCCAGGGGGCGTCGGCTATGGCTACACCTTC
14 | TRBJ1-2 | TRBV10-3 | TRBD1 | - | CAIRPTGADYGYTF | TGTGCCATCAGGCCGACAGGGGCTGACTATGGCTACACCTTC
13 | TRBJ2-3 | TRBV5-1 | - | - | CASSLGGADTQYF | TGCGCCAGCAGCTTGGGAGGGGCAGATACGCAGTATTTT
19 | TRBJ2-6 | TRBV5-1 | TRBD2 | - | CASSSGLAGGGAGANVLTF | TGCGCCAGCAGCTCGGGACTAGCGGGAGGTGGAGCTGGGGCCAACGTCCTGACTTTC
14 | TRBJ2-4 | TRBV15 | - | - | CATSRDIAKNIQYF | TGTGCCACCAGCAGAGACATAGCCAAAAACATTCAGTACTTC
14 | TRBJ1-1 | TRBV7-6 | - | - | CASSQPWAGTEAFF | TGTGCCAGCAGTCAACCATGGGCAGGCACTGAAGCTTTCTTT
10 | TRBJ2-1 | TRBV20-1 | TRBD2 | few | CSATSGGQFF | TGCAGTGCTACTAGCGGGGGGCAGTTCTTC
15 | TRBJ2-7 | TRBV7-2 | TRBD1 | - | CASSGQRTGYHEQYF | TGTGCCAGCAGCGGACAACGGACAGGGTACCACGAGCAGTACTTC
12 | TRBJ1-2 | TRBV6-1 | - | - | CASSDGGAGYTF | TGTGCCAGCAGTGATGGAGGAGCTGGCTACACCTTC
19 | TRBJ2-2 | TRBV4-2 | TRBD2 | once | CASSQGGTSGGSNTGELFF | TGTGCCAGCAGCCAAGGGGGGACTAGCGGGGGATCGAACACCGGGGAGCTGTTTTTT
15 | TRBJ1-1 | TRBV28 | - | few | CASRLPLGSGSEAFF | TGTGCCAGCAGACTACCTTTGGGCAGCGGGTCTGAAGCTTTCTTT
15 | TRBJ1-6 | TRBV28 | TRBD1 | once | CASTRGTGIGSPLHF | TGTGCCAGCACCCGAGGGACAGGGATAGGGTCACCCCTCCACTTT
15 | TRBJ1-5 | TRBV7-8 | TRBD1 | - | CASSPDRDLDQPQHF | TGTGCCAGCAGCCCCGACAGGGATCTAGATCAGCCCCAGCATTTT